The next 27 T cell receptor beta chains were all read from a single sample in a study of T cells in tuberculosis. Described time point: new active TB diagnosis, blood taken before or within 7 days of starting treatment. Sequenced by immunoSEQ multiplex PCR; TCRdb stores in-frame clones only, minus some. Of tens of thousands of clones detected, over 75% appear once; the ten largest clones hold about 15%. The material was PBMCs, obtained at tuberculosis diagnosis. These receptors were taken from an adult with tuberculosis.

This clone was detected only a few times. The DNA of the CDR3 is TGTGCCAGCAGTGACTCGGACAGGAACACTGAAGCTTTCTTT. Translating gives CASSDSDRNTEAFF. The J gene is TRBJ1-1, the V gene TRBV6-4, with a tentative D call TRBD1 (6 bases). This CDR3 is 14 amino acids long. V lost 0 bases to trimming and J lost 1 base, with 6 bases between them. The germline V gene encodes CDR1 MRHNA and CDR2 SNTAGT.

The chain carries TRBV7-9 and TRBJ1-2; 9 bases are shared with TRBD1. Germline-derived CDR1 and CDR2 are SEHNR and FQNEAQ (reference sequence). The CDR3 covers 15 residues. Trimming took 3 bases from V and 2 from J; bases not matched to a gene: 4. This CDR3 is CASSFTGGANYGYTF. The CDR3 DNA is TGTGCCAGCAGCTTCACAGGGGGCGCGAACTATGGCTACACCTTC.

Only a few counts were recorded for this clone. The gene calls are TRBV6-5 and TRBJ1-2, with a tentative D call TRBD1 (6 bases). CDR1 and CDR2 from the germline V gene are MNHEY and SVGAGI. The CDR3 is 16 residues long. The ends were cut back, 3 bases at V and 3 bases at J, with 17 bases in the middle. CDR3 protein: CASSYSFHREDYGYTF. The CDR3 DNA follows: TGTGCCAGCAGTTATTCTTTTCACAGGGAAGACTATGGCTACACCTTC.

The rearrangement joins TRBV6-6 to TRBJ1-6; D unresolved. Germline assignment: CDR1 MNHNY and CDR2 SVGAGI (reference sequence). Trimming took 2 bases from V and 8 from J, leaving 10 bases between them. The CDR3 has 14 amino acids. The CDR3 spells CASSYEGRDSPLHF. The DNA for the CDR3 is TGTGCCAGCAGTTACGAGGGCCGGGATTCACCCCTCCACTTT.

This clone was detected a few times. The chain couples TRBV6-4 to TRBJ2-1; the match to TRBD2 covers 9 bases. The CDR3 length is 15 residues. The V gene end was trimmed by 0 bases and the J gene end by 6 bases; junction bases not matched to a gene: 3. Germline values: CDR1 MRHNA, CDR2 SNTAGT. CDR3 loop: CASSDSGAGGNEQFF. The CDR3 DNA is TGTGCCAGCAGTGACTCAGGAGCGGGGGGCAATGAGCAGTTCTTC.

CDR3 sequence: CASSLYSGGHNEQFF. DNA of the CDR3: TGTGCCAGCAGCCTCTATAGCGGGGGCCACAATGAGCAGTTCTTC. The genes are TRBV9 and TRBJ2-1; 9 bases are shared with TRBD2. The CDR3 consists of 15 residues. The V gene end was trimmed by 4 bases and the J gene end by 5 bases; junction bases not matched to a gene: 7. Germline V gene lookup returns CDR1 SGDLS and CDR2 YYNGEE.

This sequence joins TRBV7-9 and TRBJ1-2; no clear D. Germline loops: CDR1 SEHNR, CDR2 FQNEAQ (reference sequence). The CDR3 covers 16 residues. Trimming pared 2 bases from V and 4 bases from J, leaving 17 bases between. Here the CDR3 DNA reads TGTGCCAGCAGCTTACGGCAGCGGGATCTTTCCTATGGCTACACCTTC. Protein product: CASSLRQRDLSYGYTF.

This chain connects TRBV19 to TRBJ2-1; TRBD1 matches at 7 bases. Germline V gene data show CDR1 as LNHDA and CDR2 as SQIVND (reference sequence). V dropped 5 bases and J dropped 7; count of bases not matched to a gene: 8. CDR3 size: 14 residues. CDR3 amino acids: CASSSQGVRNEQFF. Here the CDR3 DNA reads TGTGCCAGTAGTTCTCAGGGGGTGCGAAATGAGCAGTTCTTC.

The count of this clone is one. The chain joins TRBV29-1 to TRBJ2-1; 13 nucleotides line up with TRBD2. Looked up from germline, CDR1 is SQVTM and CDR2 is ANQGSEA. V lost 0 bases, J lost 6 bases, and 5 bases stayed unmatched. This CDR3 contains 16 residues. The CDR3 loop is CSVEDHGTSGINEQFF. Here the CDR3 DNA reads TGCAGCGTTGAAGATCATGGGACTAGCGGGATCAATGAGCAGTTCTTC.

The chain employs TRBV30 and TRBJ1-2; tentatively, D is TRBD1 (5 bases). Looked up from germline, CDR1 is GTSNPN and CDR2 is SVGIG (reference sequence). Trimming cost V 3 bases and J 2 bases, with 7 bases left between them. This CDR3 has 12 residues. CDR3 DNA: TGTGCCTGGAGCCAGGGAAACTATGGCTACACCTTC. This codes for CAWSQGNYGYTF.

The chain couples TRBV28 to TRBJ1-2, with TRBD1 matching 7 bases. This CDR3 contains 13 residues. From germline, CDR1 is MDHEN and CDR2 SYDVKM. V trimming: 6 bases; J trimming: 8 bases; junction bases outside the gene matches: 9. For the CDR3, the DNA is TGTGCCAGCAGGGAGACAGGGAATAAGGGCTACACCTTC. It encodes CASRETGNKGYTF.

The DNA of the CDR3 is TGTGCCAGCAGTTCGGGACTAGCGGTGAACACCGGGGAGCTGTTTTTT. This sequence encodes CASSSGLAVNTGELFF. The J gene is TRBJ2-2, the V gene TRBV5-4, with 11 bases fitting TRBD2. Looked up from germline, CDR1 is SGHNT and CDR2 is YYREEE (reference sequence). CDR3 length: 16 residues. After removal of 5 bases from V and 1 base from J, the junction contained 4 bases not matched to a gene.

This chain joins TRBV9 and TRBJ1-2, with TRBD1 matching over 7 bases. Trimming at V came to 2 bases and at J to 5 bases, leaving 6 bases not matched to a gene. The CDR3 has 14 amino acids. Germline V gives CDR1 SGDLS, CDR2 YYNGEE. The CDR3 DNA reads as TGTGCCAGCAGCGTCGGGACAGTTGAGTATGGCTACACCTTC. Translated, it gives CASSVGTVEYGYTF.

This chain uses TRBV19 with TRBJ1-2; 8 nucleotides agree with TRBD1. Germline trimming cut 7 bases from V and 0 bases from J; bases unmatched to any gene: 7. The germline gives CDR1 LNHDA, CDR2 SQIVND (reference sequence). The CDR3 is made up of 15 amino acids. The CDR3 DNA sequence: TGTGCCAGTACCTTCCAGGGGGCGCCTAACTATGGCTACACCTTC. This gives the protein CASTFQGAPNYGYTF.

The CDR3 bases are TGTGCCAGCAGCGCAGGGACAGCGAGCGTTAACTATGGCTACACCTTC. Translating it yields CASSAGTASVNYGYTF. The V call is TRBV5-8, the J call TRBJ1-2; 7 bases are a match to TRBD1. The length of the CDR3 is 16 residues. V lost 4 bases and J lost 1; bases outside the gene matches: 10. Germline V CDR1 and CDR2: SGHTS, YDEGEE.

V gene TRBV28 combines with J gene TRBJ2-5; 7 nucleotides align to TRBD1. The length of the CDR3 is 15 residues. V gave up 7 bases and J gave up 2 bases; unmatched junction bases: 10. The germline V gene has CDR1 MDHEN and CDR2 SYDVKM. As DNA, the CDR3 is TGTGCCAGCACCAGTGGGACAGACAATCAAGAGACCCAGTACTTC. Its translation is CASTSGTDNQETQYF.

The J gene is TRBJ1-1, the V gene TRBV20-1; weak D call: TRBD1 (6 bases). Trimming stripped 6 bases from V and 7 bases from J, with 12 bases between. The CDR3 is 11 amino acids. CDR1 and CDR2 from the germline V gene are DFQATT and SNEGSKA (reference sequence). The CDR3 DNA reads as TGCAGTGCCGGAGGACAGTTTGAAGCTTTCTTT. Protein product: CSAGGQFEAFF.

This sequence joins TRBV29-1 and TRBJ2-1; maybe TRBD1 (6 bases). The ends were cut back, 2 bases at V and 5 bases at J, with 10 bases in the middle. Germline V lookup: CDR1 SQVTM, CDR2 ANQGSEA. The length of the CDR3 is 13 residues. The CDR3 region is CSVERTANNEQFF. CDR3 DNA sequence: TGCAGCGTTGAACGGACAGCGAACAATGAGCAGTTCTTC.

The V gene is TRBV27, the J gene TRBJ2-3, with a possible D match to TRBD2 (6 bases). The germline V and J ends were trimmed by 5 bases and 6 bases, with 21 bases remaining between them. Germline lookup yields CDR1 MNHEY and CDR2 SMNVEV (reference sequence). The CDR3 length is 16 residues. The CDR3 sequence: CASSPSLAGIWDTQYF. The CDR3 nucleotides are TGTGCCAGCAGTCCTTCTTTGGCGGGGATATGGGATACGCAGTATTTT.

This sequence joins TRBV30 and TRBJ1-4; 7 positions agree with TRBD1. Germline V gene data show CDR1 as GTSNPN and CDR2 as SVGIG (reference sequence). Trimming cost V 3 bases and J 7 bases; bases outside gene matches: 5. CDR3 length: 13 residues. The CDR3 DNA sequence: TGTGCCTGGAGGAATCAGGGGGTTGAAAAACTGTTTTTT. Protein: CAWRNQGVEKLFF.

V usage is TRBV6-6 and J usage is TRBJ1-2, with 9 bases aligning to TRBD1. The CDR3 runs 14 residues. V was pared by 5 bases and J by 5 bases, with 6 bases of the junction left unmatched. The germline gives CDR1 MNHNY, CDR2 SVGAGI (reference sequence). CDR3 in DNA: TGTGCCAGCAGTGCGGACAGGGGAGTATATGGCTACACCTTC. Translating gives CASSADRGVYGYTF.

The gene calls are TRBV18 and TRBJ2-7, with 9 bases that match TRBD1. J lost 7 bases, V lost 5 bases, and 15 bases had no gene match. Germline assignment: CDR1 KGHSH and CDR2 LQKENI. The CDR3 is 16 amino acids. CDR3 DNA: TGTGCCAGCTCAGCCCAGGGACAGGGACTCTCGTGGGAGCAGTACTTC. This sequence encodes CASSAQGQGLSWEQYF.

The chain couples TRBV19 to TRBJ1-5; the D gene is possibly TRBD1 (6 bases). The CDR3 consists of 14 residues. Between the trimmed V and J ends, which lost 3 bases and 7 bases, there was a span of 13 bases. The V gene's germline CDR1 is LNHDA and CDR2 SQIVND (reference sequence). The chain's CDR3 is CASSITGGGQPQHF. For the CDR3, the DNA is TGTGCCAGTAGTATTACGGGGGGGGGCCAGCCCCAGCATTTT.

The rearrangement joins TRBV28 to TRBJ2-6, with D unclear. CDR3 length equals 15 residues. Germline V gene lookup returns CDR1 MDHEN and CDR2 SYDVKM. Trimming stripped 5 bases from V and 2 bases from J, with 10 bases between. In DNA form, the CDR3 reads TGTGCCAGCAGTCTCACAGCTGCTGGGGCCAACGTCCTGACTTTC. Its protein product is CASSLTAAGANVLTF.

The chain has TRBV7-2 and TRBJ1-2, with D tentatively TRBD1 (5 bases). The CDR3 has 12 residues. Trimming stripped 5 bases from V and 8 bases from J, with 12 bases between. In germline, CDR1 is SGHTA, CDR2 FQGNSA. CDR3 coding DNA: TGTGCCAGCAGCCCCCGGCAGGGCGGCTACACCTTC. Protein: CASSPRQGGYTF.

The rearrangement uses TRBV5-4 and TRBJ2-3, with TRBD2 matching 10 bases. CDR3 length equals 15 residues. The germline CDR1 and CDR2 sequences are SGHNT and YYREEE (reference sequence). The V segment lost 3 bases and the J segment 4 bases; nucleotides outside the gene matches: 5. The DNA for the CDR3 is TGTGCCAGCAGCTCTAGACTAGCGGGTCCAGATACGCAGTATTTT. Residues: CASSSRLAGPDTQYF.

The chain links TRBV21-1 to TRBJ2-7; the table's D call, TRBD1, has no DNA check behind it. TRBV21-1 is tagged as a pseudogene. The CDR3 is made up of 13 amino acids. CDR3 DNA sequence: TGTGCCAGCAGCAAAGACAGTTCCTACGAGCAGTACTTC. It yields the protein CASSKDSSYEQYF.